The T cell receptor beta chain described here comes from a study of blood T cell repertoires in COVID-19. Study information: There were acute and convalescent COVID-19 samples, and they came from the United States, Italy and Spain.

This clone appeared a few times. Per the study methods: From reference gene primer amplification, estimates of nucleated cell counts were derived. The repertoire was sequenced with immunoSEQ multiplex PCR; TCRdb's copy has only in-frame clones and lacks some. V, J and clone size were drawn from that table, and D and trimming were deduced from the DNA. Among 300,000 to 350,000 clones listed, roughly 90% were seen once. CDR1 and CDR2 from the germline V gene are SNHLY and FYNNEI. The CDR3 consists of 13 residues. J gave up 4 bases and V 8 bases, and 5 bases lay outside the gene matches. The clonotype was recovered from a woman between 25 and 40 years old with COVID-19, enrolled during active disease. Material: peripheral blood. The rearrangement links TRBV2 to TRBJ2-5; 9 nucleotides align to TRBD1. DNA for the CDR3: TGTGCCAGCGACAGGGGGAGAGGAGAGACCCAGTACTTC. Encoded protein: CASDRGRGETQYF.